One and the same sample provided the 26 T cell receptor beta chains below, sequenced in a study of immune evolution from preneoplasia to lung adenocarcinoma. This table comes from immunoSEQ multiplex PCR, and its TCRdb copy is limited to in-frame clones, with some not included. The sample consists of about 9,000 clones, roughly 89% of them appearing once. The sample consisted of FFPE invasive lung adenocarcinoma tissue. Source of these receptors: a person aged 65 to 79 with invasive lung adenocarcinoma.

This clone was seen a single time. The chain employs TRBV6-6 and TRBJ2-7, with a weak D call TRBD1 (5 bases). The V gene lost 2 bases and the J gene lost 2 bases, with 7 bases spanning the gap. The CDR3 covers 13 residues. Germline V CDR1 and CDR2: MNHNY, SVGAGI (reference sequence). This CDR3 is CASSYETAYEQYF. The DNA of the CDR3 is TGTGCCAGCAGTTACGAGACAGCCTACGAGCAGTACTTC.

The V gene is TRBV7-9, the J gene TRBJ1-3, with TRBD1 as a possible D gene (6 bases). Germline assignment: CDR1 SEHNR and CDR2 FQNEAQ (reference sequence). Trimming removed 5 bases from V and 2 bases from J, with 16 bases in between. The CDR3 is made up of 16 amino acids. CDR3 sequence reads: CASSKQGREAGNTIYF. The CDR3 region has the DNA TGTGCCAGCAGCAAACAGGGAAGAGAAGCTGGAAACACCATATATTTT.

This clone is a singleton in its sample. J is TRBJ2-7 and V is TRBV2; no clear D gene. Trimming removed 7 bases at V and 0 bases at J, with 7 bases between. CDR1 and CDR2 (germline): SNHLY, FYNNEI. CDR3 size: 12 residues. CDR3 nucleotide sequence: TGTGCCAGCACTAGGAGCTCCTACGAGCAGTACTTC. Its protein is CASTRSSYEQYF.

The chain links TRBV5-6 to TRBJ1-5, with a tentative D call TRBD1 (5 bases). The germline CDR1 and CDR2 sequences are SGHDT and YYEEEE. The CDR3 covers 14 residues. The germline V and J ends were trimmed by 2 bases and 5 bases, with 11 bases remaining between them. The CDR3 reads CASSFGQGDQPQHF. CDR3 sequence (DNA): TGTGCCAGCAGCTTCGGGCAGGGTGATCAGCCCCAGCATTTT. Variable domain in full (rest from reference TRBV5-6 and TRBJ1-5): DAGVTQSPTHLIKTRGQQVTLRCSPKSGHDTVSWYQQALGQGPQFIFQYYEEEERQRGNFPDRFSGHQFPNYSSELNVNALLLGDSALYLCASSFGQGDQPQHFGDGTRLSIL.

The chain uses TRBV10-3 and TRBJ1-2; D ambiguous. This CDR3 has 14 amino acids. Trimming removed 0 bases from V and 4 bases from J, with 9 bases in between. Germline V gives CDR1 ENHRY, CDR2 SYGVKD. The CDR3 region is CAISESEKGYGYTF. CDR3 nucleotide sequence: TGTGCCATCAGTGAGTCCGAAAAGGGCTATGGCTACACCTTC.

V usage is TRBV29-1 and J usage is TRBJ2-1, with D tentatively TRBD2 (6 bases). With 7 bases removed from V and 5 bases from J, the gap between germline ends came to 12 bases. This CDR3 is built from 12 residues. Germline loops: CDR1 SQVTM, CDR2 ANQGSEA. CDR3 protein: CSAGEPNNEQFF. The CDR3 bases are TGCAGCGCGGGAGAGCCGAACAATGAGCAGTTCTTC.

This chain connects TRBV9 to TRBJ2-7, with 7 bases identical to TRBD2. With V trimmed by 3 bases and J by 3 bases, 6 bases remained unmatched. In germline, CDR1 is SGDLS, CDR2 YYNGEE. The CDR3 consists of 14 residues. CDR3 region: CASSAGLEFYEQYF. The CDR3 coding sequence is TGTGCCAGCAGCGCAGGACTAGAGTTCTACGAGCAGTACTTC.

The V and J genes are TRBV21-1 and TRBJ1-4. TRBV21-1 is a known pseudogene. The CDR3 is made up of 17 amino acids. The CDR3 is CASSKLGLWGRREKLFF. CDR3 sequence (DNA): TGTGCCAGCAGCAAATTGGGGCTGTGGGGGAGACGTGAAAAACTGTTTTTT.

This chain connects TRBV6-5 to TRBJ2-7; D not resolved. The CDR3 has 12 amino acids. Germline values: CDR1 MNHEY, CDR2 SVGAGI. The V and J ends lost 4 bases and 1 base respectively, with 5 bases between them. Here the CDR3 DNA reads TGTGCCAGCAGTTCCCATTCCTACGAGCAGTACTTC. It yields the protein CASSSHSYEQYF.

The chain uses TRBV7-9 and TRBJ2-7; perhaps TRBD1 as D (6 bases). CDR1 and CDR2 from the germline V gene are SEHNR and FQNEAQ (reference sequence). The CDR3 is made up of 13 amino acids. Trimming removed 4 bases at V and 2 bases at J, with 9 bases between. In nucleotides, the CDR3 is TGTGCCAGCAGCTCCCGGACAGCCTACGAGCAGTACTTC. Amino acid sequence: CASSSRTAYEQYF.

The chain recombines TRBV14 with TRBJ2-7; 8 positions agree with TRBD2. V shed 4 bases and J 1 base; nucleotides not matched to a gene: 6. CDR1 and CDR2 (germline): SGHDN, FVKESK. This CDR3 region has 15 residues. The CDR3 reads CASSLGTRGSYEQYF. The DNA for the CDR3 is TGTGCCAGCAGCCTCGGGACTAGGGGGTCCTACGAGCAGTACTTC.

CDR3 DNA sequence: TGTGCCAGCTTTCGACGGCCTGAACTTGGCTACACCTTC. Translating gives CASFRRPELGYTF. This chain joins TRBV2 and TRBJ1-2; unclear D gene. The germline V gene has CDR1 SNHLY and CDR2 FYNNEI. CDR3 length equals 13 residues. V was cut by 8 bases and J by 7 bases, with 17 bases left in between.

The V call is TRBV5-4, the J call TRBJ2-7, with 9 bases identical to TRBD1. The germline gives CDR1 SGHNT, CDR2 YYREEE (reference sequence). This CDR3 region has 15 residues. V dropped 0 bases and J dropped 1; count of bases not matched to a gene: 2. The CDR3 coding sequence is TGTGCCAGCAGCTTGGCAGGACAGGGGTCCTACGAGCAGTACTTC. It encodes CASSLAGQGSYEQYF.

The CDR3 DNA sequence: TGCGCCAGCAGCTTAATTATCAGGGGCACTGAAGCTTTCTTT. The encoded protein is CASSLIIRGTEAFF. The chain couples TRBV4-1 to TRBJ1-1; D is possibly TRBD1 (6 bases). Germline assignment: CDR1 MGHRA and CDR2 YSYEKL. V was cut by 5 bases and J by 4 bases, with 14 bases left in between. The CDR3 extends over 14 amino acids.

The CDR3, as DNA: TGTGCCAGCAGTTCGAACAGGGACGAGCAGTACTTC. Its translation: CASSSNRDEQYF. The gene calls are TRBV28 and TRBJ2-7; D perhaps matches TRBD1 (6 bases). CDR3 length: 12 residues. With 4 bases removed from V and 5 bases from J, the gap between germline ends came to 9 bases. Germline V gives CDR1 MDHEN, CDR2 SYDVKM.

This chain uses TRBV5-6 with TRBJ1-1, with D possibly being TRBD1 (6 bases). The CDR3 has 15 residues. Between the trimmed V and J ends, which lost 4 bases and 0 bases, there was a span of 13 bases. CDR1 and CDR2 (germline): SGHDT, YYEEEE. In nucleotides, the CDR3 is TGTGCCAGCAGCCCCGTGGGGGGCCTGAACACTGAAGCTTTCTTT. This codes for CASSPVGGLNTEAFF.

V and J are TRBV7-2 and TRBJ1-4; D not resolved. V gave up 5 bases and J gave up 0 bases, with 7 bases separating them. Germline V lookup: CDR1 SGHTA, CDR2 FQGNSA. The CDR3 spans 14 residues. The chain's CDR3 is CASSQQATNEKLFF. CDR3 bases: TGTGCCAGCAGCCAACAAGCAACTAATGAAAAACTGTTTTTT. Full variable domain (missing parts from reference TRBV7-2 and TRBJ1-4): GAGVSQSPSNKVTEKGKDVELRCDPISGHTALYWYRQSLGQGLEFLIYFQGNSAPDKSGLPSDRFSAERTGGSVSTLTIQRTQQEDSAVYLCASSQQATNEKLFFGSGTQLSVL.

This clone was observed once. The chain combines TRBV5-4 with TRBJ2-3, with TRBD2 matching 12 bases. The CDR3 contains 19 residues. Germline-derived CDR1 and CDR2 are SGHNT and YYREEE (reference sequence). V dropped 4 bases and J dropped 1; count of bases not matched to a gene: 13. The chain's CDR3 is CASSDPTSGRTLGTDTQYF. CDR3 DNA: TGTGCCAGCAGCGATCCTACTAGCGGGAGGACCCTCGGCACAGATACGCAGTATTTT. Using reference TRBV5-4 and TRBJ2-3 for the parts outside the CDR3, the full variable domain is ETGVTQSPTHLIKTRGQQVTLRCSSQSGHNTVSWYQQALGQGPQFIFQYYREEENGRGNFPPRFSGLQFPNYSSELNVNALELDDSALYLCASSDPTSGRTLGTDTQYFGPGTRLTVL.

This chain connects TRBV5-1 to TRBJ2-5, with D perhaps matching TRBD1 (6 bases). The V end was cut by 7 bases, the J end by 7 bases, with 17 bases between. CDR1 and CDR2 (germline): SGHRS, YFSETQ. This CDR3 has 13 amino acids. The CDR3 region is CASSVGARGTQYF. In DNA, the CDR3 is TGCGCCAGCTCAGTGGGGGCACGGGGGACCCAGTACTTC.

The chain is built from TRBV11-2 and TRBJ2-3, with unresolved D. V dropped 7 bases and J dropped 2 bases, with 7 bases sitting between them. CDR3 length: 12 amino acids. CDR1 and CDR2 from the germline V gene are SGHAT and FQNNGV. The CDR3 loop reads CASTLITDTQYF. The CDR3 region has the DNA TGTGCCAGCACCCTTATCACAGATACGCAGTATTTT. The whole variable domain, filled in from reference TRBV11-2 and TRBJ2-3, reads EAGVAQSPRYKIIEKRQSVAFWCNPISGHATLYWYQQILGQGPKLLIQFQNNGVVDDSQLPKDRFSAERLKGVDSTLKIQPAKLEDSAVYLCASTLITDTQYFGPGTRLTVL.

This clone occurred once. The CDR3 bases are TGTGCCAGCAGCATCAACTTTGGGACCCAGTACTTC. Amino acid sequence: CASSINFGTQYF. This chain links TRBV7-9 with TRBJ2-5; D not certain. V gave up 5 bases and J gave up 7 bases, with 11 bases separating them. The germline CDR1 and CDR2 sequences are SEHNR and FQNEAQ (reference sequence). The CDR3 spans 12 residues.

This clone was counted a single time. CDR3 DNA sequence: TGTGCCAGCAGTCCCCACCCGGGGAACACTGAAGCTTTCTTT. Protein product: CASSPHPGNTEAFF. This sequence joins TRBV5-4 and TRBJ1-1; the D is unclear. Germline V gene lookup returns CDR1 SGHNT and CDR2 YYREEE (reference sequence). V was trimmed by 5 bases and J by 1 base, leaving 12 bases between them. The CDR3 is 14 amino acids.

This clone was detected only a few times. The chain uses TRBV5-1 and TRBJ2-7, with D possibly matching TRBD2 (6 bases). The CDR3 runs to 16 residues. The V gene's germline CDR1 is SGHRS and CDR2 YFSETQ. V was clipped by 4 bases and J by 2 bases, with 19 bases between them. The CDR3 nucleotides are TGCGCCAGCAGCCCATCGGGGTTGGGGACTCCCTACGAGCAGTACTTC. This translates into CASSPSGLGTPYEQYF.

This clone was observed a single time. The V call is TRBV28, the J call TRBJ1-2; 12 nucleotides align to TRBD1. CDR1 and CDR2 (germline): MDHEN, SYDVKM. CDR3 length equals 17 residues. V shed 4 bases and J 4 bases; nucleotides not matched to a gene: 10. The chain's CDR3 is CASSSPEGTGGRYGYTF. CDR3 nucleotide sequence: TGTGCCAGCAGTTCCCCGGAAGGGACAGGGGGCCGCTATGGCTACACCTTC.

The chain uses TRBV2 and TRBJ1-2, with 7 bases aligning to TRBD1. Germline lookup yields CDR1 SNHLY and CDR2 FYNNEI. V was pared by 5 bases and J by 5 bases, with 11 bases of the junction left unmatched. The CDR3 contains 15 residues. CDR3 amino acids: CASSYAGTALYGYTF. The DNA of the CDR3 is TGTGCCAGCAGTTACGCCGGGACAGCTTTATATGGCTACACCTTC.

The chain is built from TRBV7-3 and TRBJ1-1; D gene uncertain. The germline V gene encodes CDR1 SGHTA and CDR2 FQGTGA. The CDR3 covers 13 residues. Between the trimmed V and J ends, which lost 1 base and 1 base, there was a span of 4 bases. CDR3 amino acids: CASSLRQNTEAFF. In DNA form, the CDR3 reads TGTGCCAGCAGCTTAAGACAGAACACTGAAGCTTTCTTT. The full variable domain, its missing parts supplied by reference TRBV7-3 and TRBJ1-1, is GAGVSQTPSNKVTEKGKYVELRCDPISGHTALYWYRQSLGQGPEFLIYFQGTGAADDSGLPNDRFFAVRPEGSVSTLKIQRTERGDSAVYLCASSLRQNTEAFFGQGTRLTVV.